The 30 T cell receptor beta chains listed next were all sequenced from one sample in a study of identical twins. TCRdb independently ran MiXCR on the 5' RACE reads; one entry per CDR3 protein. The sample holds some 590,000 distinct CDR3 sequences, 9% to 10% seen once. In addition, the sample was reused for a study of yellow fever vaccine responses in identical twins.

Sequences were obtained from PBMCs. The receptors here all came from a woman aged 18 to 35 in good health.

The chain carries TRBV5-1 and TRBJ2-2; D unclear. The V gene's germline CDR1 is SGHRS and CDR2 YFSETQ. The CDR3 loop spans 14 amino acids. V was pared by 2 bases and J by 7 bases, with 12 bases between. CDR3 residues: CASSLGRSDGELFF. Here the CDR3 DNA reads TGCGCCAGCAGCTTAGGCAGATCGGACGGGGAGCTGTTTTTT. The full variable domain, in which reference TRBV5-1 and TRBJ2-2 provide the parts outside the CDR3, is KAGVTQTPRYLIKTRGQQVTLSCSPISGHRSVSWYQQTPGQGLQFLFEYFSETQRNKGNFPGRFSGRQFSNSRSEMNVSTLELGDSALYLCASSLGRSDGELFFGEGSRLTVL.

This clonotype has at least ten counts. The chain combines TRBV4-1 with TRBJ2-1; 8 positions agree with TRBD1. The CDR3 sequence is 17 residues long. Germline CDR1 reads MGHRA; CDR2 reads YSYEKL. Trimming at V came to 0 bases and at J to 7 bases, leaving 11 bases not matched to a gene. CDR3 DNA: TGCGCCAGCAGCCAAGATCCGACTCTATACAGGGGGAATGAGCAGTTCTTC. It specifies CASSQDPTLYRGNEQFF.

This clonotype was detected only a few times. This chain links TRBV15 with TRBJ2-1, with TRBD2 matching over 9 bases. This CDR3 spans 15 amino acids. With V trimmed by 5 bases and J by 7 bases, 9 bases remained unmatched. CDR1 is LNHNV, CDR2 YYDKDF, per germline (reference sequence). The CDR3, as DNA: TGTGCCACCAGCCCCCAGCGGGAGGCGTGGAATGAGCAGTTCTTC. Encoded protein: CATSPQREAWNEQFF.

About this clonotype: Possible read error: a much larger clone is one base away. The chain is built from TRBV10-3 and TRBJ2-1, with a weak D call TRBD1 (5 bases). The germline CDR1 and CDR2 sequences are ENHRY and SYGVKD. The CDR3 has 15 amino acids. The CDR3 nucleotides are TGTGACCGGCCAGGGCCCCTTTTTGAGGACAATAAGCAGTTCTTC. This codes for CDRPGPLFEDNKQFF.

This clonotype was counted at least ten times. The chain carries TRBV15 and TRBJ1-5; TRBD1 matches at 7 bases. CDR3 length: 15 residues. The J segment lost 2 bases and the V segment lost 8 bases, leaving 9 bases of the junction unmatched. Germline CDR1 reads LNHNV; CDR2 reads YYDKDF (reference sequence). This chain's CDR3 is CATRERTGGNQPQHF. In DNA form, the CDR3 reads TGTGCCACCCGAGAAAGGACAGGCGGCAATCAGCCCCAGCATTTT.

CDR3 sequence (DNA): TGCGCCAGCAGTCAACCGCTCGGACAGGGGGCGAGACCGTCCTACGAGCAGTACTTC. It codes for CASSQPLGQGARPSYEQYF. J is TRBJ2-7 and V is TRBV23-1, with 11 bases lining up with TRBD1. TRBV23-1 is noted as an ORF with a role that remains uncertain. The CDR3 spans 19 residues. The V and J ends lost 2 bases and 1 base, in that order; junction bases with no gene match: 13.

This clonotype has more than one count but fewer than ten. This chain uses TRBV30 with TRBJ2-1; TRBD2 aligns across 9 bases. CDR1 and CDR2 from the germline V gene are GTSNPN and SVGIG (reference sequence). This CDR3 is built from 13 residues. Losses at the gene ends were 0 bases for V and 12 bases for J; bases not matched to a gene: 6. The CDR3 DNA reads as TGTGCCTGGAGTGTAGCGGGGGGCCCCGGGCAGTTCTTC. Its protein product is CAWSVAGGPGQFF.

This clonotype has at least ten counts. V is TRBV6-1 and J is TRBJ2-2, with unresolved D. CDR1 and CDR2 from the germline V gene are MNHNS and SASEGT. Trimming pared 6 bases from V and 3 bases from J, leaving 8 bases between. The CDR3 has 13 residues. CDR3 sequence reads: CASRERDTGELFF. The CDR3 DNA reads as TGTGCCAGCAGAGAAAGGGACACCGGGGAGCTGTTTTTT.

This clonotype was seen at least ten times. CDR3 DNA: TGTGCCAGCAGTTTTAGGGACTCCGGATCCGAGCAGTACTTC. It yields the protein CASSFRDSGSEQYF. The chain uses TRBV12-3 or TRBV12-4 and TRBJ2-7; a weak D match, TRBD2 (6 bases). This CDR3 has 14 residues. V was cut by 3 bases and J by 6 bases, with 15 bases left in between.

This clonotype has at least ten counts. The junction does not match germline at one end; this may be a read error. The chain uses TRBV7-7 and TRBJ2-1, with 10 bases matching TRBD2. Germline V CDR1 and CDR2: SSHAT, FNYEAQ (reference sequence). This CDR3 spans 15 amino acids. CDR3 in amino acids: CASSLGAGGHNEQFF. The DNA for the CDR3 is TGTGCTAGCAGCTTAGGAGCGGGGGGGCACAATGAGCAGTTCTTC.

The table lists this clonotype with many counts. The chain recombines TRBV11-1 with TRBJ2-5; 11 bases match TRBD2. This CDR3 has 19 amino acids. Germline CDR1 and CDR2: SGHAT and FQDESV (reference sequence). The ends lost 4 bases at V and 3 bases at J; junction bases unmatched: 16. For the CDR3, the DNA is TGTGCCAGCAGCTCCTCATCGCCAACTAGCGGGAGTTTGGAAGAGACCCAGTACTTC. Amino acid sequence: CASSSSSPTSGSLEETQYF.

This clonotype was counted many times. The chain has TRBV12-3 or TRBV12-4 and TRBJ2-1, with 7 bases fitting TRBD1. V trimming: 9 bases; J trimming: 6 bases; junction bases outside the gene matches: 5. The CDR3 totals 12 residues. CDR3 in amino acids: CASMGQINEQFF. In DNA, the CDR3 is TGTGCCAGTATGGGACAGATCAATGAGCAGTTCTTC.

This chain connects TRBV19 to TRBJ1-1, with unresolved D. The germline CDR1 and CDR2 sequences are LNHDA and SQIVND (reference sequence). V lost 8 bases to trimming and J lost 0 bases, with 4 bases between them. This CDR3 region has 11 residues. CDR3 sequence: CASFMNTEAFF. CDR3 bases: TGTGCCAGTTTCATGAACACTGAAGCTTTCTTT.

A few counts support this clonotype. The chain is built from TRBV20-1 and TRBJ2-7; tentatively, D is TRBD1 (6 bases). V lost 0 bases to trimming and J lost 3 bases, with 15 bases between them. The CDR3 loop spans 15 amino acids. CDR1 DFQATT and CDR2 SNEGSKA come from the germline V gene (reference sequence). The CDR3 spells CSARDLNGQLYEQYF. The CDR3 region has the DNA TGCAGTGCTAGAGATCTGAATGGACAGCTCTACGAGCAGTACTTC.

The sample holds a few counts of this clonotype. The rearrangement uses TRBV10-3 and TRBJ2-2; D unresolved. The CDR3 has 15 amino acids. Trimming took 0 bases from V and 4 from J, leaving 9 bases between them. Per germline, CDR1 ENHRY and CDR2 SYGVKD. This chain's CDR3 is CAISESVTPTGELFF. The CDR3, as DNA: TGTGCCATCAGTGAGTCTGTGACCCCCACCGGGGAGCTGTTTTTT.

In this sample, this clonotype turned up many times. The rearrangement links TRBV5-4 to TRBJ1-1, with a tentative D call TRBD1 (5 bases). Trimming took 1 base from V and 7 from J, leaving 11 bases between them. The CDR3 extends over 13 amino acids. Germline CDR1 is SGHNT and CDR2 is YYREEE (reference sequence). CDR3 in amino acids: CASSLRAGNEAFF. CDR3 nucleotides: TGTGCCAGCAGCTTGAGGGCAGGGAATGAAGCTTTCTTT.

This chain connects TRBV28 to TRBJ2-6; D may be TRBD1 (6 bases). V was trimmed by 7 bases and J by 4 bases, leaving 23 bases between them. Germline CDR1 is MDHEN and CDR2 is SYDVKM. CDR3 length: 18 amino acids. CDR3 region: CASTLSWDISSGANVLTF. CDR3 nucleotide sequence: TGTGCCAGCACCCTCAGCTGGGACATCTCCTCAGGGGCCAACGTCCTGACTTTC.

This clonotype was counted a single time. This may come from a read error, since a much larger clone is one base off. V usage is TRBV7-2 and J usage is TRBJ2-2; D perhaps matches TRBD2 (5 bases). The CDR3 has 13 amino acids. The V gene's germline CDR1 is SGHTA and CDR2 FQGNSA. In nucleotides, the CDR3 is TGTGCCAGCAGTTACAAGGTCCCCGGGGAGCTGGTTTTT. This encodes CASSYKVPGELVF.

The chain joins TRBV2 to TRBJ2-7; 7 nucleotides agree with TRBD2. Trimming took 1 base from V and 5 from J; bases not matched to a gene: 5. Germline-derived CDR1 and CDR2 are SNHLY and FYNNEI. The CDR3 length is 14 residues. CDR3 loop: CASSEGRERNEQYF. The DNA for the CDR3 is TGTGCCAGCAGTGAAGGGCGGGAGCGCAACGAGCAGTACTTC.

This clonotype came up a few times. The chain's CDR3 is CSAREPGTYNEQFF. Written as DNA, the CDR3 is TGCAGTGCTAGAGAACCCGGGACCTACAATGAGCAGTTCTTC. V and J are TRBV20-1 and TRBJ2-1, with a possible D match to TRBD2 (5 bases). V lost 0 bases, J lost 2 bases, and 8 bases lay in between. The CDR3 has 14 amino acids. CDR1 is DFQATT and CDR2 is SNEGSKA in the germline V gene (reference sequence).

In this sample, this clonotype turned up many times. The chain uses TRBV3-1 and TRBJ1-2; D ambiguous. Germline V gene sequence: CDR1 LGHDT, CDR2 YNNKEL (reference sequence). The CDR3 totals 14 residues. V was pared by 4 bases and J by 3 bases, with 12 bases between. The CDR3 nucleotides are TGTGCCAGCAGCCCCCCTCAGGAGGACTATGGCTACACCTTC. It specifies CASSPPQEDYGYTF.

The CDR3 region is CASSRGLGLFF. In nucleotides, the CDR3 is TGTGCCAGCAGTCGGGGACTGGGGCTGTTCTTC. The chain joins TRBV6-2 or TRBV6-3 to TRBJ2-1; D possibly corresponds to TRBD2 (6 bases). Germline V gene data show CDR1 as MNHEY and CDR2 as SVGEGT. CDR3 size: 11 residues. Trimming removed 5 bases at V and 15 bases at J, with 14 bases between.

This clonotype was picked up a small number of times. The V gene is TRBV20-1, the J gene TRBJ2-7, with 7 nucleotides matching TRBD1. The J segment lost 3 bases and the V segment lost 0 bases, leaving 5 bases of the junction unmatched. The CDR3 has 14 residues. Germline assignment: CDR1 DFQATT and CDR2 SNEGSKA (reference sequence). The CDR3 nucleotides are TGCAGTGCTAGAGATCGCAGGGGGTTCTACGAGCAGTACTTC. It codes for CSARDRRGFYEQYF.

This clonotype was seen a few times. The chain joins TRBV7-8 to TRBJ2-4, with 11 positions matching TRBD1. CDR3 size: 19 residues. V lost 1 base, J lost 1 base, and 9 bases stayed unmatched. Germline CDR1 is SGHVS and CDR2 is FQNEAQ. CDR3 DNA sequence: TGTGCCAGCAGCTTAGAGGGGGGGACAGGGGGGATGGCCAAAAACATTCAGTACTTC. Encoded protein: CASSLEGGTGGMAKNIQYF.

This clonotype occurred once. The chain uses TRBV6-6 and TRBJ2-5; unclear D gene. V was trimmed by 0 bases and J by 4 bases, leaving 6 bases between them. The CDR3 contains 13 residues. Germline-derived CDR1 and CDR2 are MNHNY and SVGAGI (reference sequence). CDR3 DNA sequence: TGTGCCAGCAGTTACTCTATGGCAGAGACCCAGTACTTC. Amino acids: CASSYSMAETQYF.

This clonotype was counted at least ten times. The chain joins TRBV11-2 to TRBJ2-2; no reliable D call. The CDR3 consists of 13 residues. The V end was cut by 4 bases, the J end by 7 bases, with 10 bases between. Per germline, CDR1 SGHAT and CDR2 FQNNGV. The CDR3: CASSYRLRGELFF. The CDR3 nucleotides are TGTGCCAGCAGCTACCGACTCCGCGGGGAGCTGTTTTTT.

This clonotype was observed many times. This chain uses TRBV4-2 with TRBJ1-5; D not resolved. Germline values: CDR1 LGHNA, CDR2 YNFKEQ. The V gene lost 0 bases and the J gene lost 2 bases, with 14 bases spanning the gap. This CDR3 contains 17 residues. The CDR3 is CASSQELEFIGNQPQHF. The CDR3 bases are TGTGCCAGCAGCCAAGAGCTCGAGTTCATTGGCAATCAGCCCCAGCATTTT.

This clonotype has a count of ten or more. The chain is built from TRBV6-1 and TRBJ2-7, with TRBD2 as a possible D gene (5 bases). Trimming left V 0 bases short and J 7 bases short, with 19 bases between. From germline, CDR1 is MNHNS and CDR2 SASEGT. The CDR3 covers 16 residues. CDR3: CASSEARGLKVFEQYF. The CDR3 DNA reads as TGTGCCAGCAGTGAAGCCCGTGGACTCAAGGTTTTTGAGCAGTACTTC.

Many counts were recorded for this clonotype. This chain connects TRBV29-1 to TRBJ1-3; D is unresolved. CDR1 and CDR2 (germline): SQVTM, ANQGSEA. The CDR3 loop spans 15 amino acids. With 4 bases removed from V and 0 bases from J, the gap between germline ends came to 13 bases. CDR3 DNA: TGCAGCGTTGTCGGAGAGCGGAGCTCTGGAAACACCATATATTTT. Its translation is CSVVGERSSGNTIYF.

This chain joins TRBV12-3 or TRBV12-4 and TRBJ2-3; 15 bases are a match to TRBD2. This CDR3 is built from 15 residues. V shed 7 bases and J 3 bases; nucleotides not matched to a gene: 2. The CDR3 sequence: CASKGTSGGTDTQYF. For the CDR3, the DNA is TGTGCCAGCAAAGGGACTAGCGGGGGGACAGATACGCAGTATTTT.